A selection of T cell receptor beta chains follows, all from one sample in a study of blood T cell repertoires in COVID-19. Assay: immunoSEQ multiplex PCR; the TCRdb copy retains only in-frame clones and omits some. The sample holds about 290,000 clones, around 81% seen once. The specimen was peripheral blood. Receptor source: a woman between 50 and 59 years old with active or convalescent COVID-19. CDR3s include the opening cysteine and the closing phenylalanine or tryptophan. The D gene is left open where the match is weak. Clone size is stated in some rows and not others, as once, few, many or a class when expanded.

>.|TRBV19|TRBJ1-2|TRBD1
CASSRTGEDYGYTF
TGTGCCAGTAGTAGGACAGGGGAAGACTATGGCTACACCTTC
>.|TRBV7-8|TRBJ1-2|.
CASSNGLLAIGGYTF
TGTGCCAGCAGCAACGGTTTACTCGCTATCGGGGGCTACACCTTC
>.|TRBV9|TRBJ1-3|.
CASSPQAGTIYF
TGTGCCAGCAGCCCACAGGCTGGCACCATATATTTT
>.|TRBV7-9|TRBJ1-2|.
CASSPRVTGIYGYTF
TGTGCCAGCAGCCCACGGGTTACAGGCATCTATGGCTACACCTTC
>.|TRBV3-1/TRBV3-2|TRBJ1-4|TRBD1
CASSQTGGIEEKLFF
TGTGCCAGCAGCCAGACAGGGGGGATAGAGGAAAAACTGTTTTTT
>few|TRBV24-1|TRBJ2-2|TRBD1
CATSGAGGSPHTGELFF
TGTGCCACCAGTGGGGCAGGGGGCAGCCCCCACACCGGGGAGCTGTTTTTT
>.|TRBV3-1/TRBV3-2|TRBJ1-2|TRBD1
CASSQGQRYGYTF
TGTGCCAGCAGCCAGGGACAGCGCTATGGCTACACCTTC
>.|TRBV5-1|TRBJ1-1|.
CASSARGTEAFF
TGCGCCAGCAGCGCGAGGGGGACTGAAGCTTTCTTT
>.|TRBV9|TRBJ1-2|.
CASSPEGRNYGYTF
TGTGCCAGCAGCCCCGAGGGCAGGAACTATGGCTACACCTTC
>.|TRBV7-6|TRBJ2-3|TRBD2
CASSLVGTSDFGDTQYF
TGTGCCAGCAGCTTAGTAGGGACTAGCGATTTCGGAGATACGCAGTATTTT
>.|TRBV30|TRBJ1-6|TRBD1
CAWGTGNNSPLHF
TGTGCCTGGGGGACAGGGAATAATTCACCCCTCCACTTT
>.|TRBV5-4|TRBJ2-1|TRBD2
CASSLGLAQENNEQFF
TGTGCCAGCAGCTTGGGACTAGCACAGGAAAACAATGAGCAGTTCTTC
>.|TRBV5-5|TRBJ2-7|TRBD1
CASGWDRGSYEQYF
TGTGCCAGCGGTTGGGACAGGGGCTCCTACGAGCAGTACTTC
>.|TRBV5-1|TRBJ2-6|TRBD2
CASSLLGLDTAGANVLTF
TGCGCCAGCAGCTTACTAGGACTAGACACAGCTGGGGCCAACGTCCTGACTTTC
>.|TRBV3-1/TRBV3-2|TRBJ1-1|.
CASSQDRGLDTEAFF
TGTGCCAGCAGCCAAGATCGAGGGTTGGACACTGAAGCTTTCTTT
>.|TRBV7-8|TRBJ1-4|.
CASSLVGGFGEKLFF
TGTGCCAGCAGCTTAGTTGGAGGGTTTGGCGAAAAACTGTTTTTT
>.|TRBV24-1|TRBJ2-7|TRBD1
CATSATGGFHEQYF
TGTGCCACCAGTGCTACAGGGGGATTCCACGAGCAGTACTTC
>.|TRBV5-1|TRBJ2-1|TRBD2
CASSDTSGAGDEQFF
TGCGCCAGCAGCGACACTAGCGGCGCAGGGGATGAGCAGTTCTTC
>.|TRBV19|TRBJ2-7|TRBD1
CASSITSGTGSPYEQYF
TGTGCCAGTAGTATTACTTCCGGGACAGGGAGCCCCTACGAGCAGTACTTC
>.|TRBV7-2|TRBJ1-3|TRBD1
CASSAQGLAGNTIYF
TGTGCCAGCAGCGCACAGGGGCTTGCTGGAAACACCATATATTTT
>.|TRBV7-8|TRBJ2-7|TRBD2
CASSLGSSGASYEQYF
TGTGCCAGCAGCTTAGGAAGTAGCGGGGCCTCCTACGAGCAGTACTTC
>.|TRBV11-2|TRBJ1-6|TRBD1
CASRGGTGLYSPLHF
TGTGCCAGCAGAGGAGGGACAGGACTCTATTCACCCCTCCACTTT
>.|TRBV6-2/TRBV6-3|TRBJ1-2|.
CASSDIFPFSGYTF
TGTGCCAGCAGTGACATTTTCCCTTTTTCTGGCTACACCTTC